The clone carrying this T cell receptor (beta chain) has at least ten counts. Its specificity is not known. This sample is part of a study of early T cells in non-severe SARS-CoV-2 infection. Study summary: Sequencing of bulk RNA from unsorted whole blood was done, without chain pairing.

The TCR library protocol attached unique molecular identifiers to the individual cDNA molecules. Each CDR3 protein gets one entry after TCRdb re-called the 5' RACE reads with MiXCR. The table has some 60,000 distinct CDR3 sequences, about 9.3% seen once; the top ten hold about 1.2%. Study conclusions and caveats: Reliance on VDJdb matching favored anti-spike CD8 responses; private and CD4 specificities were missed.

The CDR3 spans 13 residues. Trimming left V 5 bases short and J 5 bases short, with 11 bases between. This sequence originates from an adult who was a healthcare worker with PCR-confirmed SARS-CoV-2 infection or an uninfected control (not recorded which). The sequenced sample was whole blood. This chain uses TRBV12-3 or TRBV12-4 with TRBJ2-3; weak D call: TRBD2 (5 bases). The CDR3 DNA sequence: TGTGCCAGCAGTAAAGGTGCGGGAGATACGCAGTATTTT. Protein product: CASSKGAGDTQYF.